Presented here are 17 T cell receptor beta chains from one specimen sequenced in a study of identical twins. TCRdb fed the 5' RACE reads into MiXCR, producing one record per CDR3 protein. The table shows some 570,000 distinct CDR3 sequences, with 20% to 25% occurring only once. The same sample was also studied in work on yellow fever vaccine responses in identical twins.

The specimen sequenced was CD4+ T cells sorted from blood. These receptor sequences come from a woman aged 18-35 years in good health.

This chain joins TRBV6-1 and TRBJ2-7, with a weak D call TRBD2 (7 bases). The ends were cut back, 6 bases at V and 2 bases at J, with 17 bases in the middle. The CDR3 is 15 residues long. Germline CDR1 is MNHNS and CDR2 is SASEGT. The chain's CDR3 is CASRNWGGPTYEQYF. For the CDR3, the DNA is TGTGCCAGCAGGAACTGGGGGGGCCCCACCTACGAGCAGTACTTC.

This clonotype has only a few counts. The gene calls are TRBV28 and TRBJ1-2, with 10 bases aligning to TRBD1. The J segment lost 8 bases and the V segment lost 6 bases, leaving 12 bases of the junction unmatched. Germline V gives CDR1 MDHEN, CDR2 SYDVKM. The CDR3 length is 15 residues. The CDR3 region is CASSSTATGGGGYTF. Written as DNA, the CDR3 is TGTGCCAGCAGCTCAACTGCGACAGGGGGCGGGGGCTACACCTTC.

This clonotype was recorded a few times. This chain links TRBV6-6 with TRBJ2-5; no clear D. Germline assignment: CDR1 MNHNY and CDR2 SVGAGI (reference sequence). The CDR3 has 11 residues. Trimming removed 7 bases from V and 5 bases from J, with 8 bases in between. The CDR3 protein is CASNPRETQYF. Written as DNA, the CDR3 is TGTGCCAGCAACCCAAGGGAGACCCAGTACTTC.

This chain connects TRBV5-5 to TRBJ2-1; 8 bases fit TRBD2. The V gene end was trimmed by 2 bases and the J gene end by 2 bases; junction bases not matched to a gene: 3. There are 15 residues in the CDR3. Germline loops: CDR1 SGHKS, CDR2 YYEKEE (reference sequence). CDR3 loop: CASSFSGETYNEQFF. The CDR3 DNA reads as TGTGCCAGCAGCTTTAGCGGGGAGACCTACAATGAGCAGTTCTTC.

This chain links TRBV7-8 with TRBJ2-7; maybe TRBD1 (6 bases). Trimming shortened V by 0 bases and J by 2 bases, and 14 bases separated the two germline ends. CDR1 is SGHVS, CDR2 FQNEAQ, per germline. The CDR3 is 16 residues long. The CDR3 DNA is TGTGCCAGCAGCTTAGCGATAGGACAGAGGCCCTACGAGCAGTACGTC. This sequence encodes CASSLAIGQRPYEQYV.

This clonotype was observed a few times. The chain joins TRBV6-6 to TRBJ1-1; D remains ambiguous. Trimming pared 7 bases from V and 7 bases from J, leaving 13 bases between. Germline CDR1 is MNHNY and CDR2 is SVGAGI (reference sequence). The CDR3 covers 12 residues. CDR3 in DNA: TGTGCCAGCACCTCCGAAGGTATTGAAGCTTTCTTT. Its translation: CASTSEGIEAFF.

V gene TRBV15 combines with J gene TRBJ1-3; D ambiguous. The CDR3 totals 15 residues. Germline V gene lookup returns CDR1 LNHNV and CDR2 YYDKDF (reference sequence). Trimming cost V 8 bases and J 0 bases, with 14 bases left between them. CDR3 amino acids: CATSALTSSGNTIYF. CDR3 coding DNA: TGTGCCACCTCAGCACTGACGAGCTCTGGAAACACCATATATTTT. The entire variable domain, with the rest obtained from reference TRBV15 and TRBJ1-3, is as follows: DAMVIQNPRYQVTQFGKPVTLSCSQTLNHNVMYWYQQKSSQAPKLLFHYYDKDFNNEADTPDNFQSRRPNTSFCFLDIRSPGLGDTAMYLCATSALTSSGNTIYFGEGSWLTVV.

Concerning this clonotype: Germline is not matched at one junction end, which may reflect a read error. The CDR3 protein is CASREAQDYGYTF. CDR3 bases: TGTGCCAGCAGGGAAGCGCAGGACTATGGCTACACCTTC. The chain links TRBV2 to TRBJ1-2; the D is unclear. The V gene's germline CDR1 is SNHLY and CDR2 FYNNEI. CDR3 length: 13 residues.

V and J are TRBV4-1 and TRBJ1-4; 8 positions agree with TRBD1. The germline V gene has CDR1 MGHRA and CDR2 YSYEKL. CDR3 length equals 16 residues. V lost 2 bases to trimming and J lost 10 bases; unmatched junction nucleotides: 12. The CDR3 DNA reads as TGCGCCAGCAGCCAACCATTCCAGGGGGCGGAAGGAAAACTGTTTTTT. It is translated as CASSQPFQGAEGKLFF.

J is TRBJ2-7 and V is TRBV7-3, with D possibly TRBD1 on 6 matching bases. V dropped 4 bases and J dropped 6 bases, with 19 bases sitting between them. Per germline, CDR1 SGHTA and CDR2 FQGTGA. The CDR3 is 15 residues long. CDR3 sequence (DNA): TGTGCCAGCAGCTCAACCGGGACACCGGCCACCGAGCAGTACTTC. Translation: CASSSTGTPATEQYF.

This clonotype has only a few counts. This chain connects TRBV7-8 to TRBJ1-1; D might be TRBD1 (6 bases). V was cut by 5 bases and J by 4 bases, with 17 bases left in between. CDR1 and CDR2 (germline): SGHVS, FQNEAQ. This CDR3 is built from 15 residues. The CDR3 loop is CASSLQRGGLTEAFF. CDR3 in DNA: TGTGCCAGCAGCCTCCAACGTGGGGGGCTCACTGAAGCTTTCTTT.

The genes are TRBV6-1 and TRBJ2-5; D gene ambiguous. This CDR3 spans 14 amino acids. Per germline, CDR1 MNHNS and CDR2 SASEGT. V lost 2 bases and J lost 1, with 8 bases in between. The CDR3: CASSETTIQETQYF. CDR3 coding DNA: TGTGCCAGCAGTGAAACGACCATCCAAGAGACCCAGTACTTC.

The chain joins TRBV7-9 to TRBJ2-1; D is unclear. Per the germline V gene, CDR1 is SEHNR and CDR2 is FQNEAQ (reference sequence). The CDR3 has 14 residues. With 4 bases removed from V and 7 bases from J, the gap between germline ends came to 14 bases. This CDR3 is CASSSTESSNEQFF. DNA for the CDR3: TGTGCCAGCAGCTCGACGGAATCTAGTAATGAGCAGTTCTTC.

The chain is built from TRBV14 and TRBJ2-3; a weak D match, TRBD2 (6 bases). Germline V gene lookup returns CDR1 SGHDN and CDR2 FVKESK. V was shortened by 1 base and J by 2 bases, with 19 bases between the two germline ends. This CDR3 contains 18 residues. CDR3 coding DNA: TGTGCCAGCAGCCAAGTCGGTAGCGGAGGATTTATCACAGATACGCAGTATTTT. It specifies CASSQVGSGGFITDTQYF.

This clonotype was detected a few times. V and J are TRBV7-2 and TRBJ2-1; D is perhaps TRBD2 (6 bases). The CDR3 is 14 residues long. The V end was cut by 0 bases, the J end by 5 bases, with 8 bases between. Germline V gene sequence: CDR1 SGHTA, CDR2 FQGNSA. CDR3 region: CASSLARDHNEQFF. The CDR3 coding sequence is TGTGCCAGCAGCTTAGCGCGGGACCACAATGAGCAGTTCTTC.

This clonotype has only a few counts. This chain connects TRBV7-8 to TRBJ1-1, with D perhaps TRBD1 (6 bases). The CDR3 length is 18 residues. Between the trimmed V and J ends, which lost 1 base and 7 bases, there was a span of 25 bases. The V gene's germline CDR1 is SGHVS and CDR2 FQNEAQ. This CDR3 reads CASSLGAGGRPLLGEAFF. CDR3 DNA: TGTGCCAGCAGCTTAGGGGCGGGGGGCAGGCCCCTTCTTGGTGAAGCTTTCTTT.

This clonotype was picked up a small number of times. The gene calls are TRBV12-5 and TRBJ2-7; D not certain. Germline V gives CDR1 LGHNT, CDR2 FRNRAP. This CDR3 contains 11 residues. V lost 8 bases and J 3 bases, leaving 8 bases between the germline ends. This CDR3 reads CASKGDYEQYF. As DNA, the CDR3 is TGTGCTAGTAAGGGCGACTACGAGCAGTACTTC.